The 28 T cell receptor beta chains reported below all come from one sample, sequenced in a study of neoadjuvant anti-PD-1 for oral cavity cancer. Using immunoSEQ multiplex PCR, the repertoire was profiled, and TCRdb retains in-frame clones only, with some absent. The table includes about 81,000 clones, less than 85% detected once. The sequences come from PBMCs, collected before nivolumab (anti-PD-1) treatment. Source of these receptors: a person between 40 and 85 years old with oral cavity squamous cell carcinoma.

V and J are TRBV7-9 and TRBJ2-2; D is undetermined. Trimming left V 5 bases short and J 0 bases short, with 13 bases between. This CDR3 region has 16 residues. The germline V gene has CDR1 SEHNR and CDR2 FQNEAQ (reference sequence). CDR3 loop: CASSLSPVSNTGELFF. DNA for the CDR3: TGTGCCAGCAGCCTTAGCCCAGTCTCGAACACCGGGGAGCTGTTTTTT.

The chain links TRBV5-8 to TRBJ2-7, with a weak D call TRBD1 (5 bases). Germline assignment: CDR1 SGHTS and CDR2 YDEGEE. CDR3 length: 14 amino acids. The ends were cut back, 0 bases at V and 6 bases at J, with 13 bases in the middle. Here the CDR3 DNA reads TGTGCCAGCAGCTTGGCGCAGGGTTACGGCGAGCAGTACTTC. Protein: CASSLAQGYGEQYF.

In this sample, this clone turned up once. This chain connects TRBV5-1 to TRBJ2-7, with no clear D. This CDR3 contains 16 residues. Germline CDR1 is SGHRS and CDR2 is YFSETQ. The V end lost 0 bases, the J end lost 0 bases, and 13 bases lay between the germline ends. The CDR3: CASSLGLTFTSYEQYF. CDR3 nucleotide sequence: TGCGCCAGCAGCTTGGGGTTGACTTTTACCTCCTACGAGCAGTACTTC.

The genes are TRBV25-1 and TRBJ1-1; D gene unclear. CDR1 is MGHDK, CDR2 SYGVNS, per germline. Trimming cost V 6 bases and J 2 bases, with 10 bases left between them. The CDR3 runs to 13 residues. This CDR3 is CASRVTLNTEAFF. CDR3 sequence (DNA): TGTGCCAGCAGGGTGACATTAAACACTGAAGCTTTCTTT.

The rearrangement links TRBV6-5 to TRBJ2-7; possibly TRBD1 or TRBD2 for D (6 bases each). The germline V gene has CDR1 MNHEY and CDR2 SVGAGI. The CDR3 is 13 residues long. The V and J ends lost 6 bases and 7 bases respectively, with 16 bases between them. The CDR3 sequence is CASRDHRAGEQYF. The CDR3 nucleotides read TGTGCCAGCAGGGACCACAGGGCGGGGGAGCAGTACTTC.

This rearrangement joins TRBV6-6 to TRBJ2-1; tentative D call: TRBD2 (6 bases). This CDR3 is 15 amino acids long. CDR1 is MNHNY and CDR2 is SVGAGI in the germline V gene (reference sequence). Trimming took off 5 bases at V and 7 bases at J, with 18 bases between the two ends. In DNA form, the CDR3 reads TGTGCCAGCAGTCCGACCTCGGGGAGGAAAAATGAGCAGTTCTTC. Amino acid sequence: CASSPTSGRKNEQFF.

V usage is TRBV7-8 and J usage is TRBJ2-7; D gene ambiguous. There are 14 residues in the CDR3. V was shortened by 5 bases and J by 3 bases, with 14 bases between the two germline ends. From germline, CDR1 is SGHVS and CDR2 FQNEAQ. DNA of the CDR3: TGTGCCAGCAGCCTCCCTCCGCACTACTACGAGCAGTACTTC. Translated, it gives CASSLPPHYYEQYF.

The genes are TRBV1 and TRBJ2-3; TRBD2 reflects the table's D call only, with no check against the DNA. TRBV1 is noted as a pseudogene. The CDR3 loop spans 18 amino acids. CDR3 region: CTSSQSGLAGSKTDTQYF. For the CDR3, the DNA is TGCACCAGCAGCCAGTCGGGACTAGCGGGAAGTAAAACAGATACGCAGTATTTT.

V gene TRBV15 combines with J gene TRBJ2-1; 8 positions match TRBD1. Per the germline V gene, CDR1 is LNHNV and CDR2 is YYDKDF (reference sequence). CDR3 size: 13 residues. J gave up 7 bases and V 4 bases, and 3 bases lay outside the gene matches. CDR3 DNA sequence: TGTGCCACCAGCACGAACAGGGGGAATGAGCAGTTCTTC. Translation gives CATSTNRGNEQFF.

V and J are TRBV5-1 and TRBJ1-4, with 12 positions matching TRBD1. CDR1 is SGHRS and CDR2 is YFSETQ in the germline V gene. The CDR3 has 14 residues. V was pared by 5 bases and J by 8 bases, with 4 bases of the junction left unmatched. The CDR3 coding sequence is TGCGCCAGCAGGACCGGGACAGGGGGCGAAAAACTGTTTTTT. Amino acids: CASRTGTGGEKLFF.

This clone appeared a few times. The CDR3 protein is CASSLGGLAEQFF. In DNA, the CDR3 is TGTGCCAGCAGCTTAGGGGGACTAGCGGAGCAGTTCTTC. The chain combines TRBV11-3 with TRBJ2-1, with 10 nucleotides matching TRBD2. CDR1 is SGHNT, CDR2 YENEEA, per germline. Trimming took 1 base from V and 10 from J; bases not matched to a gene: 1. The CDR3 is 13 residues long.

The chain joins TRBV14 to TRBJ2-7, with D maybe TRBD2 (5 bases). Trimming removed 5 bases at V and 7 bases at J, with 18 bases between. Looked up from germline, CDR1 is SGHDN and CDR2 is FVKESK. This CDR3 contains 14 residues. The CDR3 spells CASSNQAGSGEQYF. CDR3 bases: TGTGCCAGCAGCAACCAGGCGGGTTCGGGGGAGCAGTACTTC.

The genes are TRBV5-1 and TRBJ2-1; TRBD2 matches at 7 bases. Germline lookup yields CDR1 SGHRS and CDR2 YFSETQ. The CDR3 contains 14 residues. The V segment lost 2 bases and the J segment 6 bases; nucleotides outside the gene matches: 5. The CDR3 region is CASSLSSGTNEQFF. CDR3 DNA: TGCGCCAGCAGCTTAAGCAGCGGGACCAATGAGCAGTTCTTC.

The rearrangement uses TRBV6-1 and TRBJ2-7; possibly TRBD2 for D (5 bases). The V end was cut by 2 bases, the J end by 7 bases, with 15 bases between. The CDR3 is 14 amino acids. Germline CDR1 reads MNHNS; CDR2 reads SASEGT. The CDR3 DNA follows: TGTGCCAGCAGTGAACCGGGGTTCCGGGGAGAGCAGTACTTC. It specifies CASSEPGFRGEQYF.

The J gene is TRBJ2-7, the V gene TRBV10-3; 10 bases are shared with TRBD2. The CDR3 contains 14 residues. Trimming removed 10 bases from V and 4 bases from J; junction bases left unmatched: 10. Germline-derived CDR1 and CDR2 are ENHRY and SYGVKD. In DNA, the CDR3 is TGTGCCACCCAATCCACTAGCGGGACGTACGAGCAGTACTTC. It yields the protein CATQSTSGTYEQYF.

The rearrangement links TRBV7-8 to TRBJ2-1; 11 bases are shared with TRBD1. The V and J ends lost 10 bases and 3 bases, in that order; junction bases with no gene match: 5. The length of the CDR3 is 14 residues. Germline lookup yields CDR1 SGHVS and CDR2 FQNEAQ. The CDR3 sequence is CAIGQGAIYNEQFF. Written as DNA, the CDR3 is TGTGCCATTGGACAGGGGGCGATCTACAATGAGCAGTTCTTC.

The chain joins TRBV5-3 to TRBJ2-5, with D perhaps matching TRBD2 (6 bases). TRBV5-3 belongs to the ORF category, with a function that is uncertain. This CDR3 has 15 residues. With 5 bases removed from V and 5 bases from J, the gap between germline ends came to 19 bases. CDR3 protein: CARRGRDSKVETQYF. The DNA of the CDR3 is TGTGCCAGAAGGGGTCGGGACTCCAAAGTGGAGACCCAGTACTTC.

The chain recombines TRBV9 with TRBJ2-6, with 7 bases matching TRBD1. Germline CDR1 reads SGDLS; CDR2 reads YYNGEE. The CDR3 sequence is 18 residues long. With V trimmed by 0 bases and J by 0 bases, 6 bases remained unmatched. The CDR3 protein is CASSVDQTGRSGANVLTF. CDR3 nucleotides: TGTGCCAGCAGCGTAGACCAGACAGGGCGCTCTGGGGCCAACGTCCTGACTTTC.

V is TRBV30 and J is TRBJ1-2; D unresolved. The CDR3 has 12 amino acids. V shed 4 bases and J shed 2 bases, with 8 bases lying between them. Looked up from germline, CDR1 is GTSNPN and CDR2 is SVGIG (reference sequence). This chain's CDR3 is CAWIARNYGYTF. The CDR3 DNA follows: TGTGCCTGGATCGCCCGCAACTATGGCTACACCTTC.

The chain carries TRBV9 and TRBJ2-3, with D possibly being TRBD2 (5 bases). Trimming pared 0 bases from V and 0 bases from J, leaving 11 bases between. The CDR3 is made up of 16 amino acids. From germline, CDR1 is SGDLS and CDR2 YYNGEE. The CDR3 DNA follows: TGTGCCAGCAGCGTAGGAGGGTCTGGGAGCACAGATACGCAGTATTTT. It yields the protein CASSVGGSGSTDTQYF.

The CDR3 DNA reads as TGTGCCAGCAGCCCATCAGGGGCGCCCTACGAGCAGTACTTC. Translating it yields CASSPSGAPYEQYF. This chain links TRBV5-8 with TRBJ2-7; D is perhaps TRBD1 (6 bases). Per the germline V gene, CDR1 is SGHTS and CDR2 is YDEGEE. This CDR3 has 14 amino acids. Trimming cost V 4 bases and J 2 bases, with 13 bases left between them.

A single count supports this clone. This chain uses TRBV7-8 with TRBJ2-7; D is ambiguous. V was shortened by 5 bases and J by 2 bases, with 7 bases between the two germline ends. Germline CDR1 and CDR2: SGHVS and FQNEAQ. The CDR3 sequence is 12 residues long. CDR3 residues: CASSPTTYEQYF. The CDR3 bases are TGTGCCAGCAGCCCTACAACCTACGAGCAGTACTTC.

The chain combines TRBV7-2 with TRBJ2-5; possible D gene TRBD1, 6 bases. Trimming stripped 5 bases from V and 1 base from J, with 14 bases between. The germline V gene has CDR1 SGHTA and CDR2 FQGNSA. The CDR3 is 15 amino acids. The CDR3 sequence is CASSRGQGSQETQYF. The CDR3 nucleotides are TGTGCCAGCAGCCGGGGACAAGGGTCCCAAGAGACCCAGTACTTC.

CDR3 in DNA: TGCGCCAGCAGCTTGGGGGGTGCGGGAAGCACAGATACGCAGTATTTT. Translation: CASSLGGAGSTDTQYF. The V and J genes are TRBV5-1 and TRBJ2-3; tentatively, D is TRBD2 (6 bases). This CDR3 has 16 amino acids. Germline assignment: CDR1 SGHRS and CDR2 YFSETQ. V was shortened by 0 bases and J by 0 bases, with 11 bases between the two germline ends.

J is TRBJ2-7 and V is TRBV10-3; D possibly uses TRBD1 or TRBD2 (5 bases each). This CDR3 contains 13 residues. Trimming left V 4 bases short and J 4 bases short, with 11 bases between. CDR1 and CDR2 (germline): ENHRY, SYGVKD. The CDR3 region is CAISGGTEYEQYF. In DNA, the CDR3 is TGTGCCATCAGTGGAGGGACCGAGTACGAGCAGTACTTC.

The chain joins TRBV30 to TRBJ2-1; D is possibly TRBD1 (5 bases). CDR1 is GTSNPN, CDR2 SVGIG, per germline (reference sequence). Between the trimmed V and J ends, which lost 7 bases and 9 bases, there was a span of 13 bases. CDR3 length equals 11 residues. CDR3 sequence reads: CALSWGVEQFF. The CDR3 coding sequence is TGTGCCTTATCATGGGGCGTTGAGCAGTTCTTC.

This chain connects TRBV6-1 to TRBJ2-1; TRBD2 matches 9 bases. J lost 2 bases, V lost 4 bases, and 6 bases had no gene match. The CDR3 consists of 16 residues. Looked up from germline, CDR1 is MNHNS and CDR2 is SASEGT. CDR3 nucleotides: TGTGCCAGCAGTGTTAGCGGGAGCACCCCCTACAATGAGCAGTTCTTC. Amino acid sequence: CASSVSGSTPYNEQFF.

V usage is TRBV19 and J usage is TRBJ1-1, with D unresolved. This CDR3 comprises 14 residues. Germline-derived CDR1 and CDR2 are LNHDA and SQIVND (reference sequence). V lost 7 bases and J 1 base, leaving 13 bases between the germline ends. The CDR3 DNA follows: TGTGCCAGTATCGCCGGGAGAAAGAACACTGAAGCTTTCTTT. This gives the protein CASIAGRKNTEAFF.